The sequence of this T cell receptor beta chain was determined in a study of T cell changes during pregnancy in multiple sclerosis. V shed 4 bases and J 6 bases; nucleotides not matched to a gene: 11. The length of the CDR3 is 15 residues. In germline, CDR1 is SGHNT, CDR2 YYREEE (reference sequence). TCRdb keeps only in-frame clones here, not all; method: immunoSEQ multiplex PCR. Of 49,000 or so clones listed, around 94% were seen once; the top ten hold roughly 5.4%. The sequence was collected from a female donor with multiple sclerosis, enrolled in a pregnancy study. This sequence joins TRBV5-4 and TRBJ2-7; 9 bases are shared with TRBD1. The source material was CD8+ T cells from peripheral blood mononuclear cells, sampled before pregnancy. The CDR3 reads CASSPGGQGQSEQYF. The CDR3, as DNA: TGTGCCAGCAGCCCCGGCGGACAGGGGCAATCCGAGCAGTACTTC.